This T cell receptor beta chain emerged from a study of T cells after yellow fever vaccination. Study-wide points: Abundant clonotypes from the bulk population could contaminate FACS-sorted repertoires. Some clonotypes, a small share, were shared between CD4 and CD8 compartments.

The CDR3 covers 12 residues. V gave up 3 bases and J gave up 7 bases, with 8 bases separating them. Germline V CDR1 and CDR2: SGDLS, YYNGEE. TCRdb used MiXCR to reprocess the 5' RACE reads, holding one entry per CDR3 protein. The sample lists under 700,000 distinct CDR3 sequences, roughly 17% occurring once. This clonotype was counted only a few times. Its antigen is not known. This chain links TRBV9 with TRBJ2-1; no clear D gene. This sample comprised PBMCs, obtained less than 6 days after the first yellow fever vaccination. The sequence came from a man aged 18 to 29 who received the YFV17D yellow fever vaccine. The CDR3 DNA reads as TGTGCCAGCAGCGAGAGGTTAAATGAGCAGTTCTTC. Translating gives CASSERLNEQFF.